The 8 T cell receptor beta chains in this list originate from one sample, sequenced in a study of blood T cell repertoires in COVID-19 (TCRdb year 2020). Library construction relied on the immunoSEQ multiplex PCR assay. TCRdb carries this immuneACCESS record with in-frame sequences only. Its versions omit some clonotypes, under half of them owing to an unresolved V gene in the studies checked, with the rest unexplained. The sample data list 200,000 to 250,000 clones, and around 80% of these were observed just once. Together, the top ten hold less than 20% of the sample. The material sequenced was peripheral blood. The receptors stem from a woman older than 75 with active or convalescent COVID-19.

This sequence joins TRBV5-4 and TRBJ2-7; TRBD2 matches at 12 bases. This CDR3 has 15 amino acids. Germline values: CDR1 SGHNT, CDR2 YYREEE (reference sequence). V trimming: 5 bases; J trimming: 0 bases; junction bases outside the gene matches: 3. CDR3: CASSSTSGSSYEQYF. In nucleotides, the CDR3 is TGTGCCAGCAGTTCGACTAGCGGGAGCTCCTACGAGCAGTACTTC.

This rearrangement joins TRBV7-9 to TRBJ2-7; 8 bases align to TRBD1. The junction had 7 bases not matched to a gene; V was cut back by 4 bases and J by 2 bases. CDR1 is SEHNR and CDR2 is FQNEAQ in the germline V gene (reference sequence). The CDR3 is made up of 15 amino acids. Written as DNA, the CDR3 is TGTGCCAGCAGCTCGGGACAGGAGTATACCTACGAGCAGTACTTC. It yields the protein CASSSGQEYTYEQYF. Looking up the rest from reference TRBV7-9 and TRBJ2-7 gives the full variable domain: DTGVSQNPRHKITKRGQNVTFRCDPISEHNRLYWYRQTLGQGPEFLTYFQNEAQLEKSRLLSDRFSAERPKGSFSTLEIQRTEQGDSAMYLCASSSGQEYTYEQYFGPGTRLTVT.

The genes are TRBV5-1 and TRBJ1-6; the D is unclear. Trimming removed 4 bases at V and 4 bases at J, with 15 bases between. Germline V gene lookup returns CDR1 SGHRS and CDR2 YFSETQ. This CDR3 spans 16 amino acids. The CDR3 nucleotides are TGCGCCAGCAGCCCCCGTGGCGGTGGTTATAATTCACCCCTCCACTTT. Translating gives CASSPRGGGYNSPLHF.

This chain links TRBV6-1 with TRBJ1-1, with D possibly matching TRBD1 (5 bases). The CDR3 has 14 amino acids. Germline V lookup: CDR1 MNHNS, CDR2 SASEGT. V lost 2 bases to trimming and J lost 4 bases, with 11 bases between them. In nucleotides, the CDR3 is TGTGCCAGCAGTGAACAGGCGGGGACCACTGAAGCTTTCTTT. Translated, it gives CASSEQAGTTEAFF.

This chain connects TRBV3-1 (or the pseudogene TRBV3-2) to TRBJ1-4; no reliable D call. The CDR3 extends over 17 amino acids. Between the trimmed V and J ends, which lost 1 base and 0 bases, there was a span of 12 bases. Per the germline V gene, CDR1 is LGHDT and CDR2 is YNNKEL (reference sequence). The CDR3 bases are TGTGCCAGCAGCCAAGGGCCCCCGCCTGCAACTAATGAAAAACTGTTTTTT. It translates to CASSQGPPPATNEKLFF.

This clone turned up a few times. The rearrangement links TRBV5-1 to TRBJ2-7; D may be TRBD1 (6 bases). V gave up 3 bases and J gave up 3 bases, with 10 bases separating them. The CDR3 runs to 13 residues. Germline V gene lookup returns CDR1 SGHRS and CDR2 YFSETQ. The CDR3 sequence is CASSYRENYEQYF. The CDR3 DNA sequence: TGCGCCAGCAGCTACAGGGAGAACTACGAGCAGTACTTC.

The genes are TRBV3-1 (or the pseudogene TRBV3-2) and TRBJ1-5; tentatively, D is TRBD1 (6 bases). There are 14 residues in the CDR3. V lost 3 bases, J lost 4 bases, and 10 bases lay in between. Germline-derived CDR1 and CDR2 are LGHDT and YNNKEL (reference sequence). CDR3 loop: CASSQSQGNQPQHF. CDR3 bases: TGTGCCAGCAGCCAGTCTCAGGGGAATCAGCCCCAGCATTTT.

This sequence joins TRBV6-6 and TRBJ1-5, with TRBD1 matching over 8 bases. Losses at the gene ends were 6 bases for V and 5 bases for J; bases not matched to a gene: 9. CDR3 length equals 15 residues. Germline CDR1 MNHNY, CDR2 SVGAGI (reference sequence). In DNA, the CDR3 is TGTGCCAGCAGCCCACACAGGGGGAGGGATCAGCCCCAGCATTTT. This translates into CASSPHRGRDQPQHF.